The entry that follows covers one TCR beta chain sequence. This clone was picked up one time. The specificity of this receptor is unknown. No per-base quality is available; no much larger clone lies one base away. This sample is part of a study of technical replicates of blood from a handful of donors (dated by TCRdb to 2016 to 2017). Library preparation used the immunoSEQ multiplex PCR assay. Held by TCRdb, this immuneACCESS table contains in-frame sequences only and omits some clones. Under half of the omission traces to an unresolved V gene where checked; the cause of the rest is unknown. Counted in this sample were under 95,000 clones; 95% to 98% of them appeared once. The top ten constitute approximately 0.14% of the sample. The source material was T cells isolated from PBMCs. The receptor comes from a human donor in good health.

CDR3 sequence: CASSFPGGSAGELFF. The DNA reads as follows: TGTGCCAGCAGCTTCCCAGGGGGCTCGGCCGGGGAGCTGTTTTTT. This chain joins TRBV7-8 to TRBJ2-2; the junction holds 8 bases that match TRBD1. The CDR3, cysteine through phenylalanine, is 15 amino acids long. CDR3 DNA only is kept here, 45 bases in frame from base 1. From a lookup of the germline V gene, CDR1 and CDR2 are SGHVS and FQNEAQ. V trim: 3 bases; J trim: 6 bases; unmatched bases: 6.